This paragraph reports one T cell receptor beta chain. 13 Jbeta primers and 60 Vbeta primers were used for the PCR. Repertoires were generated with immunoSEQ multiplex PCR, while TCRdb's copy carries only in-frame clones and drops some. The table records tens of thousands of clones, roughly 70% of them present only once. Trimming cost V 4 bases and J 6 bases; bases outside gene matches: 14. CDR1 and CDR2 from the germline V gene are SGHRS and YFSETQ. The CDR3 has 17 residues. These data belong to a study of cytomegalovirus exposure and HLA in healthy donors. Background on the study: Among the 350 to 500 donors who were genotyped, roughly 86% fell in the genetic ancestry cluster that is associated with self-reported Caucasian donors.

Sequencing input: PBMCs. The genes are TRBV5-1 and TRBJ2-3; 10 positions agree with TRBD2. The receptor comes from a woman in her 50s in good health and CMV-seropositive. CDR3 residues: CASSPLASGRAEDTQYF. CDR3 bases: TGCGCCAGCAGCCCATTAGCAAGCGGGAGGGCCGAGGATACGCAGTATTTT.